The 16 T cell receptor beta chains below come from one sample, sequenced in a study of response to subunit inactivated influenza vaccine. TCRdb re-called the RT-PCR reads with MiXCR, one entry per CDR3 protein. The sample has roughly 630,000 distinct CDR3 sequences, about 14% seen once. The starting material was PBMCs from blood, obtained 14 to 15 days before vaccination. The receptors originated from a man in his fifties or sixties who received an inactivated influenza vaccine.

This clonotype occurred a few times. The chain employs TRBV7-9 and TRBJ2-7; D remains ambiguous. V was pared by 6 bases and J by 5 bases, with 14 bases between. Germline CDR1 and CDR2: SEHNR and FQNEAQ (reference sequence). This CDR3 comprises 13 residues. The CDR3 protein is CASSYLIGDEQYF. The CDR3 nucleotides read TGTGCCAGCAGTTACCTCATTGGTGACGAGCAGTACTTC.

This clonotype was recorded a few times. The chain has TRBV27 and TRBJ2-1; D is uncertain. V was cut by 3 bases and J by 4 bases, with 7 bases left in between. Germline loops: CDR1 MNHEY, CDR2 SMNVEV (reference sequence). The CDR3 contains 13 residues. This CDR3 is CASSFSNYNEQFF. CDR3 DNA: TGTGCCAGCAGTTTCAGTAATTACAATGAGCAGTTCTTC.

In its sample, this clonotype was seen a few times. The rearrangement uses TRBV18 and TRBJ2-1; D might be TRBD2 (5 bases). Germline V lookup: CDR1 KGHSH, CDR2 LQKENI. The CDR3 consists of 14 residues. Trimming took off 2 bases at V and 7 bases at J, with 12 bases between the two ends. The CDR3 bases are TGTGCCAGCTCACCAAGTCTAAGCGGTAATGAGCAGTTCTTC. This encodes CASSPSLSGNEQFF.

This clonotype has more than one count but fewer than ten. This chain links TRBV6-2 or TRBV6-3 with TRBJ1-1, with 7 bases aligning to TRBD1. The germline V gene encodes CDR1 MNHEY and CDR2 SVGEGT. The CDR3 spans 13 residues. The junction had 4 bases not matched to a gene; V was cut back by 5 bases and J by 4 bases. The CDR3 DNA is TGTGCCAGCAGTGACTACAGGGGCACTGAAGCTTTCTTT. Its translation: CASSDYRGTEAFF.

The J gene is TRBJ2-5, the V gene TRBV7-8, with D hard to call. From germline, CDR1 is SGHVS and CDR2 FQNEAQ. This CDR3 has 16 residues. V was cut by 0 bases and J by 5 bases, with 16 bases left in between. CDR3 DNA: TGTGCCAGCAGCTTAGCGGTTGCAGCGCTGGGGGAGACCCAGTACTTC. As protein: CASSLAVAALGETQYF.

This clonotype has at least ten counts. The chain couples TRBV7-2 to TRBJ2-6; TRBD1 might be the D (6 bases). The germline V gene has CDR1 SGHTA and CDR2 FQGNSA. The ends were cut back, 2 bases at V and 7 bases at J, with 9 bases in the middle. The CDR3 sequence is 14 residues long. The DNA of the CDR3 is TGTGCCAGCAGCTTAACAGGGAACGCCAACGTCCTGACTTTC. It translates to CASSLTGNANVLTF.

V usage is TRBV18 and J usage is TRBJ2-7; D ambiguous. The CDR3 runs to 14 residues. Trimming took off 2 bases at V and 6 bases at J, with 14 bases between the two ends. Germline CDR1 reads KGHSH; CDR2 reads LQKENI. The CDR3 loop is CASSPKDGITEQYF. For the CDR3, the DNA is TGTGCCAGCTCACCAAAGGACGGAATTACCGAGCAGTACTTC.

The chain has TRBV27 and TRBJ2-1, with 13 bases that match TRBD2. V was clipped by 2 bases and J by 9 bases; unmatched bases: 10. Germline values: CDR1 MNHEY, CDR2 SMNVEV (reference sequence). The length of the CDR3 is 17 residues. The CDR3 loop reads CASSLITSGGAFLEQFF. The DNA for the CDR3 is TGTGCCAGCAGTTTAATTACTAGCGGGGGGGCCTTTCTTGAGCAGTTCTTC.

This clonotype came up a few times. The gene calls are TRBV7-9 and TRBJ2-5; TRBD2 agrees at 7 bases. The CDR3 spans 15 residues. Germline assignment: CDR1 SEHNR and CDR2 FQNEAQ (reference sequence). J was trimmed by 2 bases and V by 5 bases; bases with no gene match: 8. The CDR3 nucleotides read TGTGCCAGCAGCGCCCCGGGACTATCTCAAGAGACCCAGTACTTC. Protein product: CASSAPGLSQETQYF.

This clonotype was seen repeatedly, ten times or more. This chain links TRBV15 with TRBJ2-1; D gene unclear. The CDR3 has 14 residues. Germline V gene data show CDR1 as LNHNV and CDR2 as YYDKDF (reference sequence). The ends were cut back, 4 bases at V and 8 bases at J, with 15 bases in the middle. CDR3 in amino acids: CATSIEPRRHEQFF. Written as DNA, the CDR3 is TGTGCCACCAGCATCGAACCCCGTAGGCATGAGCAGTTCTTC. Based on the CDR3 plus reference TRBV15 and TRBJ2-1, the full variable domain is DAMVIQNPRYQVTQFGKPVTLSCSQTLNHNVMYWYQQKSSQAPKLLFHYYDKDFNNEADTPDNFQSRRPNTSFCFLDIRSPGLGDTAMYLCATSIEPRRHEQFFGPGTRLTVL.

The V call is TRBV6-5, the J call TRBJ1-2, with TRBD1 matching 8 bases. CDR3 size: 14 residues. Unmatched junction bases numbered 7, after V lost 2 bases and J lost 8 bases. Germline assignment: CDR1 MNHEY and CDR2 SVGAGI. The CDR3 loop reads CASSYGQGVTGYTF. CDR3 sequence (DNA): TGTGCCAGCAGTTACGGACAGGGAGTGACCGGCTACACCTTC.

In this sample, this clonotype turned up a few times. The CDR3 reads CSADDYSGSSRTYNEQFF. The CDR3, as DNA: TGCAGTGCAGACGACTATAGCGGGAGTAGTAGGACCTACAATGAGCAGTTCTTC. The chain joins TRBV20-1 to TRBJ2-1; 9 nucleotides line up with TRBD2. Trimming at V came to 6 bases and at J to 2 bases, leaving 17 bases not matched to a gene. Germline V gives CDR1 DFQATT, CDR2 SNEGSKA (reference sequence). The CDR3 contains 18 residues.

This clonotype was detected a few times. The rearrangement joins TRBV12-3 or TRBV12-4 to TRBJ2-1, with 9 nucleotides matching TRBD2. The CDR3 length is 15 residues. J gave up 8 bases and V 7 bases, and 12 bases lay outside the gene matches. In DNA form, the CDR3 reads TGTGCCAGCACTCCTCAAGCGGGGGGTTATGATGAGCAGTTCTTC. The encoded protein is CASTPQAGGYDEQFF.

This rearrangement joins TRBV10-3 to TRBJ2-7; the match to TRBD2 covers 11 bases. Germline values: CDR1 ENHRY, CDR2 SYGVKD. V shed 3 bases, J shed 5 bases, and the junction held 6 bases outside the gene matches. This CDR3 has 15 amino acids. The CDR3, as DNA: TGTGCCATCAGTGATACTAGCGGGAGTGGGGACGAGCAGTACTTC. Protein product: CAISDTSGSGDEQYF.

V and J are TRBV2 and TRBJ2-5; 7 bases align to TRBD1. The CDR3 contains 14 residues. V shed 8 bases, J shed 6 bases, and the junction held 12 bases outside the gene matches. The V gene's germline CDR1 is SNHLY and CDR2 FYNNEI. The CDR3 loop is CASEAWDSLKTQYF. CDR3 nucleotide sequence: TGTGCCAGCGAAGCCTGGGACAGTCTAAAGACCCAGTACTTC. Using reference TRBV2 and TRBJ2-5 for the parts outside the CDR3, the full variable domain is EPEVTQTPSHQVTQMGQEVILRCVPISNHLYFYWYRQILGQKVEFLVSFYNNEISEKSEIFDDQFSVERPDGSNFTLKIRSTKLEDSAMYFCASEAWDSLKTQYFGPGTRLLVL.

Here the CDR3 reads CASSLWPRNSPLHF. In nucleotides, the CDR3 is TGTGCCAGCAGCTTATGGCCCCGGAATTCACCCCTCCACTTT. The chain employs TRBV7-2 and TRBJ1-6; D is unclear. Trimming shortened V by 2 bases and J by 7 bases, and 9 bases separated the two germline ends. Per the germline V gene, CDR1 is SGHTA and CDR2 is FQGNSA. The CDR3 is 14 amino acids.